This TCR beta chain was captured by sequencing in a study of cytomegalovirus exposure and HLA in healthy donors. In the PCR, 60 Vbeta and 13 Jbeta primers were used. TCRdb keeps only in-frame clones here, not all; method: immunoSEQ multiplex PCR. The sample contains 100,000 to 150,000 clones, approximately 86% of which appear only once. Study conclusions and caveats: Researchers catalogued 150 or so TCR beta chains as cytomegalovirus-associated. Later on, an analysis found that several of the most significant clusters appeared to be linked to common viral pathogens, which included parvovirus B19.

CDR3 length equals 13 residues. The V end was cut by 1 base, the J end by 7 bases, with 13 bases between. Germline CDR1 GTSNPN, CDR2 SVGIG (reference sequence). Concerning this clone itself: Its antigen remains unknown.

The clonotype originates from a boy younger than 18 in good health and CMV-seronegative. The sequenced sample was PBMCs. V gene TRBV30 combines with J gene TRBJ1-2, with D possibly matching TRBD1 (6 bases). The chain's CDR3 is CAWSGLVGGGYTF. In nucleotides, the CDR3 is TGTGCCTGGAGTGGATTAGTAGGGGGTGGCTACACCTTC.